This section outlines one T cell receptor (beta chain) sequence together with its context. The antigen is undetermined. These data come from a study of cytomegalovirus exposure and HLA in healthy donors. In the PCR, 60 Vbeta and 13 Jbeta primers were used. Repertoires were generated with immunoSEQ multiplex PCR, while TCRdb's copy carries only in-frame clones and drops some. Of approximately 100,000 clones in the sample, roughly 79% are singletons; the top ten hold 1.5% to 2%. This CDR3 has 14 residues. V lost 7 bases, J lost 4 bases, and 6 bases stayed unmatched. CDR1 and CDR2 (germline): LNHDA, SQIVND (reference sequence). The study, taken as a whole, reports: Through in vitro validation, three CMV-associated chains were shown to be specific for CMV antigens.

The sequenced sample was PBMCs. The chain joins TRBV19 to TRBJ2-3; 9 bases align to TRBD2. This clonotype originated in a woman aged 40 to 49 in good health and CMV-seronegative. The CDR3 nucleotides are TGTGCCAGTACCGATTCTAGCGGGGCAGATACGCAGTATTTT. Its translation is CASTDSSGADTQYF. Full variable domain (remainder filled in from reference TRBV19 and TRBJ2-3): DGGITQSPKYLFRKEGQNVTLSCEQNLNHDAMYWYRQDPGQGLRLIYYSQIVNDFQKGDIAEGYSVSREKKESFPLTVTSAQKNPTAFYLCASTDSSGADTQYFGPGTRLTVL.